Each of the 18 T cell receptor beta chains below was sequenced from the same sample in a study of blood T cell repertoires in COVID-19. Sequencing was performed with immunoSEQ multiplex PCR; in TCRdb, only in-frame clones are kept and a portion is missing. The table has about 32,000 clones, roughly 87% seen once. The sequenced sample consisted of peripheral blood. These receptors all stem from a man in his sixties or seventies with active or convalescent COVID-19.

The chain recombines TRBV5-1 with TRBJ1-2, with TRBD1 identical over 8 bases. Germline loops: CDR1 SGHRS, CDR2 YFSETQ. The CDR3 contains 13 residues. Trimming at V came to 4 bases and at J to 7 bases, leaving 6 bases not matched to a gene. The CDR3 DNA follows: TGCGCCAGCAGCGCTGGGACAGGCCTTGGCTACACCTTC. Translating gives CASSAGTGLGYTF.

The chain recombines TRBV19 with TRBJ2-7, with D tentatively TRBD2 (6 bases). V dropped 5 bases and J dropped 3 bases, with 17 bases sitting between them. The CDR3 is 15 residues long. Germline-derived CDR1 and CDR2 are LNHDA and SQIVND (reference sequence). The chain's CDR3 is CASSSGSRGDYEQYF. The CDR3 DNA reads as TGTGCCAGTAGTTCCGGCAGCCGCGGGGACTACGAGCAGTACTTC.

The rearrangement links TRBV7-2 to TRBJ1-2, with a weak D call TRBD1 (5 bases). The germline V gene has CDR1 SGHTA and CDR2 FQGNSA. The CDR3 totals 15 residues. V was pared by 5 bases and J by 0 bases, with 13 bases between. CDR3 sequence: CASSQPDSPNYGYTF. CDR3 in DNA: TGTGCCAGCAGCCAACCCGACAGTCCTAACTATGGCTACACCTTC.

The rearrangement links TRBV5-1 to TRBJ1-2; the match to TRBD1 covers 12 bases. CDR1 and CDR2 (germline): SGHRS, YFSETQ. Trimming cost V 4 bases and J 6 bases; bases outside gene matches: 10. The length of the CDR3 is 16 residues. CDR3 region: CASSPTGTGGSHGYTF. DNA of the CDR3: TGCGCCAGCAGCCCGACCGGGACAGGGGGCAGCCATGGCTACACCTTC.

The chain's CDR3 is CASSPTGGFETQYF. CDR3 bases: TGTGCCAGCAGTCCGACAGGGGGCTTTGAGACCCAGTACTTC. The rearrangement uses TRBV25-1 and TRBJ2-5; TRBD1 agrees at 10 bases. The germline V gene encodes CDR1 MGHDK and CDR2 SYGVNS. The junction had 5 bases not matched to a gene; V was cut back by 5 bases and J by 5 bases. The CDR3 has 14 amino acids.

This chain uses TRBV28 with TRBJ1-2, with 7 bases fitting TRBD1. This CDR3 is built from 12 residues. The germline V gene has CDR1 MDHEN and CDR2 SYDVKM. Trimming at V came to 2 bases and at J to 7 bases, leaving 1 base not matched to a gene. CDR3 loop: CASSLRQGGYTF. In nucleotides, the CDR3 is TGTGCCAGCAGTTTACGACAGGGTGGCTACACCTTC.

This sequence joins TRBV10-1 and TRBJ2-7; D is perhaps TRBD1 (8 bases). This CDR3 contains 19 residues. Germline values: CDR1 WNHNN, CDR2 SYGVQD (reference sequence). Trimming cost V 1 base and J 4 bases, with 26 bases left between them. CDR3 DNA: TGCGCCAGCAGTGAGTTTTACAGGGGGTCTGCGGGAGAACCTTACGAGCAGTACTTC. Translating it yields CASSEFYRGSAGEPYEQYF.

The chain couples TRBV25-1 to TRBJ1-1; no clear D. V lost 0 bases and J lost 5, with 16 bases in between. Germline assignment: CDR1 MGHDK and CDR2 SYGVNS. CDR3 length: 16 residues. The CDR3 nucleotides read TGTGCCAGCAGTGAATACACGGGATTGGGTGATACTGAAGCTTTCTTT. Translation gives CASSEYTGLGDTEAFF.

This chain uses TRBV14 with TRBJ1-4; D is unresolved. The CDR3 is 14 amino acids. The germline V gene encodes CDR1 SGHDN and CDR2 FVKESK. The ends were cut back, 5 bases at V and 10 bases at J, with 17 bases in the middle. CDR3 in amino acids: CASSSNRIRGKLFF. For the CDR3, the DNA is TGTGCCAGCAGCTCAAACCGAATCCGGGGAAAACTGTTTTTT.

The chain carries TRBV2 and TRBJ1-4; D perhaps matches TRBD1 (6 bases). Deletions cut 3 bases from V and 7 bases from J, with 15 bases between. The CDR3 is made up of 15 amino acids. Per the germline V gene, CDR1 is SNHLY and CDR2 is FYNNEI. CDR3: CASSEAGAQGEKLFF. The CDR3 DNA reads as TGTGCCAGCAGTGAGGCAGGGGCTCAGGGTGAAAAACTGTTTTTT. Filled out from reference TRBV2 and TRBJ1-4, the complete variable domain reads EPEVTQTPSHQVTQMGQEVILRCVPISNHLYFYWYRQILGQKVEFLVSFYNNEISEKSEIFDDQFSVERPDGSNFTLKIRSTKLEDSAMYFCASSEAGAQGEKLFFGSGTQLSVL.

This clone has only one observation. The rearrangement joins TRBV5-4 to TRBJ2-3; possible D gene TRBD2, 5 bases. Deletions cut 2 bases from V and 3 bases from J, with 7 bases between. CDR1 SGHNT and CDR2 YYREEE come from the germline V gene (reference sequence). The CDR3 is 13 residues long. DNA for the CDR3: TGTGCCAGCAGCTTAGGCGGGACAGATACGCAGTATTTT. Translation: CASSLGGTDTQYF.

About this clone: The sample holds other DNA sequences that translate to the same CDR3. This sequence joins TRBV27 and TRBJ1-1, with D unresolved. V was shortened by 2 bases and J by 5 bases, with 9 bases between the two germline ends. CDR3 length: 13 residues. Looked up from germline, CDR1 is MNHEY and CDR2 is SMNVEV (reference sequence). CDR3 sequence reads: CASSLRRGTEAFF. CDR3 bases: TGTGCCAGCAGTTTACGGAGAGGGACTGAAGCTTTCTTT.

V gene TRBV7-2 combines with J gene TRBJ1-2, with TRBD1 matching 7 bases. The CDR3 is made up of 13 amino acids. Germline-derived CDR1 and CDR2 are SGHTA and FQGNSA. The V and J ends lost 5 bases and 2 bases, in that order; junction bases with no gene match: 2. This CDR3 is CASSPGQNYGYTF. CDR3 nucleotide sequence: TGTGCCAGCAGCCCGGGACAGAACTATGGCTACACCTTC.

This clone showed up just once. The J gene is TRBJ1-1, the V gene TRBV5-1; TRBD1 aligns across 8 bases. CDR3 length: 14 amino acids. Unmatched junction bases numbered 4, after V lost 2 bases and J lost 4 bases. Germline V CDR1 and CDR2: SGHRS, YFSETQ. This CDR3 is CASSFQGAATEAFF. The CDR3 coding sequence is TGCGCCAGCAGCTTCCAGGGGGCAGCCACTGAAGCTTTCTTT.

This clone was detected only once. The chain has TRBV10-3 and TRBJ2-6, with D possibly being TRBD1 (6 bases). CDR3 length: 15 residues. Trimming removed 7 bases at V and 0 bases at J, with 10 bases between. Germline loops: CDR1 ENHRY, CDR2 SYGVKD. In nucleotides, the CDR3 is TGTGCCATCATAGGACAGCTCTCTGGGGCCAACGTCCTGACTTTC. This sequence encodes CAIIGQLSGANVLTF.

The genes are TRBV5-1 and TRBJ1-1; weak D call: TRBD1 (6 bases). The V end lost 4 bases, the J end lost 0 bases, and 19 bases lay between the germline ends. The CDR3 has 17 amino acids. Germline CDR1 reads SGHRS; CDR2 reads YFSETQ. The DNA of the CDR3 is TGCGCCAGCAGCCAGGGACACGGAGACTTTATGAACACTGAAGCTTTCTTT. Translated: CASSQGHGDFMNTEAFF.

This clone came up a few times. J is TRBJ2-7 and V is TRBV6-8; TRBD2 aligns across 8 bases. The CDR3 has 17 residues. With V trimmed by 9 bases and J by 4 bases, 20 bases remained unmatched. Germline CDR1 is MNHGY and CDR2 is SAAAGT. CDR3 in DNA: TGTGCCAGAGTAACCCAGCGGGAGCTACGCTCTCTATACGAGCAGTACTTC. This sequence encodes CARVTQRELRSLYEQYF.

The chain carries TRBV28 and TRBJ1-6, with TRBD1 identical over 7 bases. Germline V CDR1 and CDR2: MDHEN, SYDVKM. Trimming cost V 4 bases and J 8 bases; bases outside gene matches: 11. CDR3 length: 16 amino acids. For the CDR3, the DNA is TGTGCCAGCAGTTCACCAGACAGGGACGGAGATTCACCCCTCCACTTT. It encodes CASSSPDRDGDSPLHF.